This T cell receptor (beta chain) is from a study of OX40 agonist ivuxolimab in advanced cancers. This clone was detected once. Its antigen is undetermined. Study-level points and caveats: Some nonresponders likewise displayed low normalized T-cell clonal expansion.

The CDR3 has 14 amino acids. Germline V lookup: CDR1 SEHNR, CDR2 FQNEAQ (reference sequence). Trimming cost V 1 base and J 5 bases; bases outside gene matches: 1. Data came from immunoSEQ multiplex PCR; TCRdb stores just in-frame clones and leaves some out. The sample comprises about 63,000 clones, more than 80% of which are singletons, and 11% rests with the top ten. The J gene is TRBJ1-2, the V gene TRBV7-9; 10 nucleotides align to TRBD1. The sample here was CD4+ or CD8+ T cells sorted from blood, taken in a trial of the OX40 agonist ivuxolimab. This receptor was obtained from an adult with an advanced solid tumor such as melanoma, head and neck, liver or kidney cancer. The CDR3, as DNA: TGTGCCAGCAGCTTAGGGACAGGGGGGTATGGCTACACCTTC. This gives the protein CASSLGTGGYGYTF. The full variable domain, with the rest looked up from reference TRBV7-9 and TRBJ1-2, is DTGVSQNPRHKITKRGQNVTFRCDPISEHNRLYWYRQTLGQGPEFLTYFQNEAQLEKSRLLSDRFSAERPKGSFSTLEIQRTEQGDSAMYLCASSLGTGGYGYTFGSGTRLTVV.